In its sample, the clone carrying this TCR beta chain was seen a few times. The antigen remains undetermined. The sample originates from a study of chemoradiotherapy in HPV16-positive cancers. Germline V lookup: CDR1 MNHEY, CDR2 SMNVEV (reference sequence). The CDR3 totals 15 residues. V shed 3 bases, J shed 2 bases, and the junction held 3 bases outside the gene matches. The method was immunoSEQ multiplex PCR; TCRdb's version includes in-frame clones alone and lacks a portion of them. The profile shows around 17,000 clones, just under 90% of them singletons. Whole-study results and caveats: The functional HPV-specific definition rests on just a couple of HPV16-positive patients.

The TCR originated in a human donor with HPV-associated anogenital cancer. The chain links TRBV27 to TRBJ2-2; 7 bases fit TRBD1. The specimen comprised blood, sampled from a patient who underwent chemoradiotherapy. CDR3 amino acids: CASSFVGGNTGELFF. CDR3 coding DNA: TGTGCCAGCAGTTTTGTAGGGGGCAACACCGGGGAGCTGTTTTTT.